Presented here are 26 T cell receptor beta chains from one specimen sequenced in a study of T-cell memory formation after mild COVID-19. TCRdb analysed the 5' RACE reads with MiXCR anew, one entry per CDR3 protein. The data contain over 45,000 distinct CDR3 sequences, approximately 30% of them singletons. Sample: PBMCs or a T cell subset sorted from them (not recorded which). The receptors shown here come from a man aged 18 to 29 who had mild COVID-19 (a few samples of this study predate the infection). Cell type and time point are not known.

J is TRBJ2-1 and V is TRBV4-1; unclear D gene. CDR1 and CDR2 (germline): MGHRA, YSYEKL. The CDR3 sequence is 13 residues long. V shed 1 base and J shed 10 bases, with 11 bases lying between them. CDR3 DNA: TGCGCCAGCAGCCAAGGCTTTGCGCGGGAGCAGTTCTTC. Translating gives CASSQGFAREQFF.

J is TRBJ2-7 and V is TRBV6-5; 9 bases agree with TRBD1. V gave up 2 bases and J gave up 2 bases; unmatched junction bases: 1. This CDR3 is 14 amino acids long. In germline, CDR1 is MNHEY, CDR2 SVGAGI. The CDR3 spells CASSYDRGAYEQYF. CDR3 sequence (DNA): TGTGCCAGCAGTTACGACAGGGGGGCCTACGAGCAGTACTTC.

The chain employs TRBV5-1 and TRBJ2-5; 10 bases fit TRBD1. This CDR3 spans 15 amino acids. The V gene's germline CDR1 is SGHRS and CDR2 YFSETQ. Trimming at V came to 4 bases and at J to 2 bases, leaving 5 bases not matched to a gene. CDR3: CASSLQDRGQETQYF. The DNA of the CDR3 is TGCGCCAGCAGCCTCCAGGACAGGGGGCAAGAGACCCAGTACTTC. Complete variable domain (other parts from reference TRBV5-1 and TRBJ2-5): KAGVTQTPRYLIKTRGQQVTLSCSPISGHRSVSWYQQTPGQGLQFLFEYFSETQRNKGNFPGRFSGRQFSNSRSEMNVSTLELGDSALYLCASSLQDRGQETQYFGPGTRLLVL.

The chain couples TRBV2 to TRBJ2-5; D not certain. This CDR3 comprises 13 residues. The germline V gene has CDR1 SNHLY and CDR2 FYNNEI. Trimming removed 6 bases at V and 3 bases at J, with 11 bases between. CDR3: CASRDNSEETQYF. For the CDR3, the DNA is TGTGCCAGCAGGGATAACAGCGAAGAGACCCAGTACTTC.

In this sample, this clonotype turned up a few times. The chain is built from TRBV4-1 and TRBJ1-6, with 8 bases lining up with TRBD1. Trimming at V came to 5 bases and at J to 10 bases, leaving 10 bases not matched to a gene. Germline V lookup: CDR1 MGHRA, CDR2 YSYEKL. This CDR3 spans 15 amino acids. The CDR3 bases are TGCGCCAGCAGCTCTCGACAGGGGCCTTACTCACCCCTCCACTTT. Protein product: CASSSRQGPYSPLHF.

This clonotype was observed a handful of times. V is TRBV12-2 and J is TRBJ2-5; the DNA was not used to check the table's D call, TRBD1. TRBV12-2 is designated a pseudogene. The CDR3 has 18 amino acids. The CDR3 DNA reads TGTGCAAGTCGCTCCCACCTGGGAGCCGGGACAGCCCAAGAGACCCAGTACTTC. As protein: CASRSHLGAGTAQETQYF.

This clonotype was seen more than once but under ten times. The chain joins TRBV10-2 to TRBJ2-5; the match to TRBD2 covers 9 bases. V trimming: 10 bases; J trimming: 2 bases; junction bases outside the gene matches: 8. The length of the CDR3 is 14 residues. Germline values: CDR1 WSHSY, CDR2 SAAADI. CDR3 DNA: TGCGCCACCCGCGAGCGGGGGGTTCAAGAGACCCAGTACTTC. It codes for CATRERGVQETQYF.

This clonotype showed up just a few times. The chain links TRBV4-1 to TRBJ2-3, with 13 nucleotides matching TRBD2. Germline loops: CDR1 MGHRA, CDR2 YSYEKL. The J segment lost 0 bases and the V segment lost 4 bases, leaving 10 bases of the junction unmatched. This CDR3 is 19 amino acids long. The chain's CDR3 is CASSPAGTSGVSSTDTQYF. For the CDR3, the DNA is TGCGCCAGCAGCCCCGCCGGGACTAGCGGGGTATCTAGCACAGATACGCAGTATTTT.

This rearrangement joins TRBV27 to TRBJ1-2, with D perhaps TRBD1 (5 bases). Germline CDR1 reads MNHEY; CDR2 reads SMNVEV (reference sequence). Trimming removed 4 bases at V and 5 bases at J, with 17 bases between. This CDR3 has 15 amino acids. The chain's CDR3 is CASSSHPQPGYGYTF. CDR3 nucleotide sequence: TGTGCCAGCAGTTCCCACCCGCAGCCAGGGTATGGCTACACCTTC.

The chain uses TRBV7-3 and TRBJ2-3; the D gene is possibly TRBD1 (6 bases). CDR3 size: 15 residues. Trimming left V 5 bases short and J 2 bases short, with 14 bases between. Per the germline V gene, CDR1 is SGHTA and CDR2 is FQGTGA. CDR3 sequence reads: CASSLRDTYTDTQYF. The CDR3 region has the DNA TGTGCCAGCAGCCTAAGGGACACCTACACAGATACGCAGTATTTT.

This chain links TRBV3-1 with TRBJ2-3; D gene ambiguous. Trimming cost V 0 bases and J 4 bases, with 14 bases left between them. Per the germline V gene, CDR1 is LGHDT and CDR2 is YNNKEL (reference sequence). This CDR3 has 16 amino acids. The CDR3 DNA follows: TGTGCCAGCAGCCAAGAAGTGCAGGCGCCGGCAGATACGCAGTATTTT. It specifies CASSQEVQAPADTQYF.

The genes are TRBV7-9 and TRBJ2-3; D is uncertain. The germline V gene encodes CDR1 SEHNR and CDR2 FQNEAQ (reference sequence). The V and J ends lost 2 bases and 4 bases respectively, with 7 bases between them. The CDR3 length is 13 residues. The CDR3 sequence: CASSLSQADTQYF. The CDR3 region has the DNA TGTGCCAGCAGCTTAAGTCAAGCAGATACGCAGTATTTT.

The chain employs TRBV28 and TRBJ2-1, with 9 bases lining up with TRBD2. The V segment lost 5 bases and the J segment 2 bases; nucleotides outside the gene matches: 7. From germline, CDR1 is MDHEN and CDR2 SYDVKM. This CDR3 has 16 residues. The CDR3 DNA sequence: TGTGCCAGCAGTCGCGGGAGCGGGGGGACCTACAATGAGCAGTTCTTC. The encoded protein is CASSRGSGGTYNEQFF.

This clonotype was counted many times. The chain carries TRBV4-3 and TRBJ2-6, with a tentative D call TRBD1 (6 bases). Per the germline V gene, CDR1 is LGHNA and CDR2 is YSLEER. The germline V and J ends were trimmed by 3 bases and 0 bases, with 9 bases remaining between them. This CDR3 is built from 16 residues. CDR3: CASSQDSPSGANVLTF. As DNA, the CDR3 is TGCGCCAGCAGCCAGGACAGTCCCTCTGGGGCCAACGTCCTGACTTTC.

This clonotype was counted only a few times. V gene TRBV25-1 combines with J gene TRBJ2-7; D not resolved. This CDR3 comprises 11 residues. The germline V and J ends were trimmed by 3 bases and 5 bases, with 5 bases remaining between them. Looked up from germline, CDR1 is MGHDK and CDR2 is SYGVNS. The DNA of the CDR3 is TGTGCCAGCAGTGATTCAAACGAGCAGTACTTC. It codes for CASSDSNEQYF.

This clonotype was seen a few times. The chain uses TRBV11-2 and TRBJ2-5, with no clear D. CDR3 length: 13 residues. The V gene lost 0 bases and the J gene lost 4 bases, with 6 bases spanning the gap. CDR1 is SGHAT and CDR2 is FQNNGV in the germline V gene. This CDR3 is CASSLDSGETQYF. CDR3 sequence (DNA): TGTGCCAGCAGCTTAGATTCCGGAGAGACCCAGTACTTC.

Only a few counts were recorded for this clonotype. J is TRBJ2-5 and V is TRBV7-2; no reliable D call. Germline assignment: CDR1 SGHTA and CDR2 FQGNSA. The CDR3 is 15 amino acids. The ends were cut back, 5 bases at V and 4 bases at J, with 17 bases in the middle. CDR3 DNA: TGTGCCAGCAGCCGTTCCCTATTTTTGGGAGAGACCCAGTACTTC. It is translated as CASSRSLFLGETQYF.

The rearrangement joins TRBV12-3 or TRBV12-4 to TRBJ2-2, with 7 positions matching TRBD1. This CDR3 has 15 amino acids. V shed 7 bases, J shed 1 base, and the junction held 6 bases outside the gene matches. Written as DNA, the CDR3 is TGTGCCAGCACTCGGGACAGTGAGAACACCGGGGAGCTGTTTTTT. Translated, it gives CASTRDSENTGELFF.

The V call is TRBV28, the J call TRBJ2-7; D not resolved. The CDR3 covers 11 residues. Trimming shortened V by 7 bases and J by 5 bases, and 9 bases separated the two germline ends. From germline, CDR1 is MDHEN and CDR2 SYDVKM. The CDR3: CASKSQDEQYV. For the CDR3, the DNA is TGTGCCAGCAAATCCCAGGACGAGCAGTACGTC.

This clonotype came up a few times. This chain joins TRBV6-2 or TRBV6-3 and TRBJ2-7; unclear D gene. Germline V gives CDR1 MNHEY, CDR2 SVGEGT. The CDR3 is 14 residues long. Trimming shortened V by 2 bases and J by 2 bases, and 10 bases separated the two germline ends. The CDR3 DNA is TGTGCCAGCAGTTACCCTGCGTTTCCCTACGAGCAGTACGTC. Translation: CASSYPAFPYEQYV.

V and J are TRBV30 and TRBJ2-2; TRBD1 matches 9 bases. Looked up from germline, CDR1 is GTSNPN and CDR2 is SVGIG (reference sequence). This CDR3 region has 16 residues. V dropped 3 bases and J dropped 0; count of bases not matched to a gene: 5. The DNA of the CDR3 is TGTGCCTGGAGGCACCGGGACAGGGCGAACACCGGGGAGCTGTTTTTT. It encodes CAWRHRDRANTGELFF.

This clonotype was counted only a few times. The rearrangement links TRBV7-9 to TRBJ1-4, with 7 bases aligning to TRBD1. The germline gives CDR1 SEHNR, CDR2 FQNEAQ (reference sequence). There are 15 residues in the CDR3. J was trimmed by 3 bases and V by 5 bases; bases with no gene match: 6. In nucleotides, the CDR3 is TGTGCCAGCAGCACCCAGGGACAGTCTAATGAAAAACTGTTTTTT. This encodes CASSTQGQSNEKLFF.

The chain recombines TRBV7-9 with TRBJ2-2, with D uncertain. From germline, CDR1 is SEHNR and CDR2 FQNEAQ (reference sequence). The CDR3 runs to 12 residues. Between the trimmed V and J ends, which lost 7 bases and 8 bases, there was a span of 11 bases. The CDR3 spells CASTPGSGELFF. The CDR3 DNA sequence: TGTGCCAGCACCCCTGGTTCAGGGGAGCTGTTTTTT. The variable domain in full, with the rest retrieved from reference TRBV7-9 and TRBJ2-2, is DTGVSQNPRHKITKRGQNVTFRCDPISEHNRLYWYRQTLGQGPEFLTYFQNEAQLEKSRLLSDRFSAERPKGSFSTLEIQRTEQGDSAMYLCASTPGSGELFFGEGSRLTVL.

V usage is TRBV7-6 and J usage is TRBJ1-1, with D possibly TRBD1 on 5 matching bases. The ends were cut back, 3 bases at V and 5 bases at J, with 10 bases in the middle. Germline CDR1 SGHVS, CDR2 FNYEAQ. CDR3 length equals 13 residues. The CDR3: CASSFGEGTEAFF. Written as DNA, the CDR3 is TGTGCCAGCAGCTTTGGGGAGGGGACTGAAGCTTTCTTT.

This clonotype was seen a few times. The V call is TRBV29-1, the J call TRBJ2-1, with D maybe TRBD1 (6 bases). CDR3 length: 14 residues. Germline V gene data show CDR1 as SQVTM and CDR2 as ANQGSEA. V lost 5 bases to trimming and J lost 7 bases, with 18 bases between them. This CDR3 reads CSVLWTESRNEQFF. The DNA for the CDR3 is TGCAGCGTTCTATGGACAGAGAGTAGAAATGAGCAGTTCTTC.

Many counts were recorded for this clonotype. V gene TRBV13 combines with J gene TRBJ1-1; maybe TRBD1 (6 bases). V was trimmed by 5 bases and J by 4 bases, leaving 14 bases between them. This CDR3 is built from 14 residues. The germline V gene has CDR1 PRHDT and CDR2 FYEKMQ (reference sequence). The chain's CDR3 is CASSTQGRGTEAFF. CDR3 sequence (DNA): TGTGCCAGCAGCACCCAGGGGAGGGGCACTGAAGCTTTCTTT.